Listed here are 2 T cell receptor beta chains from one sample, sequenced in a study of shared clonotypes between healthy human individuals. TCRdb's copy holds only in-frame clones and misses some; the assay was immunoSEQ multiplex PCR. The sample holds roughly 2.5 million clones, 90% to 95% seen once. Sequenced material: naive CD4+ T cells sorted from blood. Subset meaning: CD45RA+ positively selected. These TCRs come from a man younger than 35 in good health.

The V gene is TRBV30, the J gene TRBJ1-6; the D is unclear. In germline, CDR1 is GTSNPN, CDR2 SVGIG (reference sequence). This CDR3 has 15 residues. Trimming left V 1 base short and J 0 bases short, with 7 bases between. In nucleotides, the CDR3 is TGTGCCTGGAGTGGGTCCTACTCCTATAATTCACCCCTCCACTTT. Translated, it gives CAWSGSYSYNSPLHF.

This clone has only one observation. V and J are TRBV7-8 and TRBJ2-2; D unclear. Germline values: CDR1 SGHVS, CDR2 FQNEAQ. Trimming left V 10 bases short and J 1 base short, with 10 bases between. The CDR3 has 13 residues. CDR3 DNA sequence: TGTGCCACCACGCCGGGGAACACCGGGGAGCTGTTTTTT. Its protein is CATTPGNTGELFF.